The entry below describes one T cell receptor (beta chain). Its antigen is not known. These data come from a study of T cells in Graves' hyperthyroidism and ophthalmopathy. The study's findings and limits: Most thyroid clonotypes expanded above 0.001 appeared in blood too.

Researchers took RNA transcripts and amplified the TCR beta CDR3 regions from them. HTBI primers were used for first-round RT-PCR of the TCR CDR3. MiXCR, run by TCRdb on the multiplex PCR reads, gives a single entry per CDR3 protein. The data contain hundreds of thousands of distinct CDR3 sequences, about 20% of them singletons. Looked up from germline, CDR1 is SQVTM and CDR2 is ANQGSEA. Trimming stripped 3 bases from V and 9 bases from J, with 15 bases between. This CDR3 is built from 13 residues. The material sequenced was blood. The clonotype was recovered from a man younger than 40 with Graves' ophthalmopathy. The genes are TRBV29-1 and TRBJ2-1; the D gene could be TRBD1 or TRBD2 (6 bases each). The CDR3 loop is CSVERLGGSEQFF. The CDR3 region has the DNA TGCAGCGTTGAGAGGCTGGGGGGCAGTGAGCAGTTCTTC.